Included here is one T cell receptor (beta chain) sequence, with context. What this receptor recognizes is not known. Nothing much larger sits one base from this clone, and base qualities are not available. The sample comes from a study of blood T cell repertoires in COVID-19 (dated by TCRdb to 2020 to 2022). In the study overall: The collaborator samples originated in the United States, Italy and Spain and spanned the acute and convalescent phases of COVID-19. The prospective study material was composed of cDNA or gDNA derived from T cells, B-cell-depleted T cells, or PBMCs. Subjects who had been exposed to COVID-19, were actively infected with it, or had recovered from it provided the deeply sampled blood TCRbeta repertoires that made up the dataset. The repertoires were made available in a free public database intended to serve as a resource for research on the immune response to SARS-CoV-2. The samples were drawn from two sources: the first 160 participants of the ongoing ImmuneRACE study, and approximately 1,300 subjects contributed by 6 global collaborators. Sample metadata almost always included a de-identified subject ID, COVID-19 status, age in years and sex. Where HLA class I and class II types were available, the types were taken from metadata supplied by the sample provider, not from assay-based typing. Results and caveats for the whole study, not just this receptor: How much clinical and demographic metadata was included differed by source and by participant, and the metadata was provided uncurated.

One collaborating source in Seattle enrolled patients while the patients were actively infected and followed the patients over time throughout the course of disease. The collaborating institutions used their own protocols to collect whole blood in K2EDTA tubes. For TCRbeta analysis, collaborator samples were shipped as frozen whole blood, as isolated PBMCs, or as DNA extracted from either sample type. TCRbeta CDR3 regions were amplified from genomic DNA by means of the immunoSEQ Assay, a bias-controlled multiplex PCR. As for the authors' bioinformatics: The number of nucleated cells in each sample was estimated from the amplification of reference gene primers within the assay. Sequence reads were collapsed and filtered to measure the absolute abundance of every unique TCRbeta CDR3 rearrangement. For each sample, productive Simpson clonality was calculated as the square root of Simpson's diversity index over productive rearrangements. TCRdb provides this immuneACCESS table in a form limited to in-frame rearrangements. Some clones are lacking; in checked studies, under half of them reflect an unresolved V gene, and why the rest are absent is not known. V, J and clone size are those of that table, while D and trimming were read from the DNA. Here the sample has about 300,000 clones; roughly 84% occur a single time. The ten biggest clones cover over 1.3% of the sample.

At the junction V is shortened by 3 bases and J by 7 bases, with 11 bases in between. CDR1 and CDR2 were assigned from the germline V gene (reference sequence) as SGHKS and YYEKEE. Its CDR3 holds 14 amino acids, cysteine through phenylalanine. Kept here is only the CDR3 DNA, which spans 42 bases and is read in frame from base 1. The chain employs TRBV5-5 and TRBJ1-6; the D gene identity is not certain. The source is a human donor with COVID-19, enrolled during active disease. The donor label of this sample is uncertain. Sequencing input: peripheral blood. The nucleotide sequence is TGTGCCAGCAGCTCCCAAACGACAAATTCACCCCTCCACTTT. This encodes CASSSQTTNSPLHF.